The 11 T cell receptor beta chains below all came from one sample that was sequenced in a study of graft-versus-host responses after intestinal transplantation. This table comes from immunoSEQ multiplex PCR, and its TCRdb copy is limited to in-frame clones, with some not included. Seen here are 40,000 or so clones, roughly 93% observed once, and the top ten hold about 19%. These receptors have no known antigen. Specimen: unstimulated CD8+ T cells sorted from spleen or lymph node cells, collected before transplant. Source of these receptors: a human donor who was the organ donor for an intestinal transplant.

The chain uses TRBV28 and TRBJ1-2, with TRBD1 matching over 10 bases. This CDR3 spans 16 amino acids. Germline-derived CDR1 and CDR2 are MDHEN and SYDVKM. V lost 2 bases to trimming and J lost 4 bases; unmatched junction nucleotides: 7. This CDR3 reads CASSLPDRGPSYGYTF. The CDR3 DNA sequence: TGTGCCAGCAGTTTACCCGACAGGGGGCCTTCCTATGGCTACACCTTC.

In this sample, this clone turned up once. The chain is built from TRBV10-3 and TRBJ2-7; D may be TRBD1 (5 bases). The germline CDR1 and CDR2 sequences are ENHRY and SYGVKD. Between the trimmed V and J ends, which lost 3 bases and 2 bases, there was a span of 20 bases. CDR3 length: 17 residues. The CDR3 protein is CAISEGVDETVTYEQYF. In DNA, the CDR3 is TGTGCCATCAGTGAAGGGGTTGACGAGACGGTTACCTACGAGCAGTACTTC.

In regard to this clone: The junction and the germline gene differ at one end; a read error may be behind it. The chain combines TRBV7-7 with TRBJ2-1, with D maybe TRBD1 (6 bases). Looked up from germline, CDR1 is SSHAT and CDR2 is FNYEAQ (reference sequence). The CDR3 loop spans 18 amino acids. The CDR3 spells CASSLNCLGHLNYNEQFF. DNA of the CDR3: TGTGCTAGCAGCTTAAACTGTCTGGGACACCTAAATTACAATGAGCAGTTCTTC. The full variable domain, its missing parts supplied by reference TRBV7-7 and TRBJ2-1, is GAGVSQSPRYKVTKRGQDVTLRCDPISSHATLYWYQQALGQGPEFLTYFNYEAQPDKSGLPSDRFSAERPEGSISTLTIQRTEQRDSAMYRCASSLNCLGHLNYNEQFFGPGTRLTVL.

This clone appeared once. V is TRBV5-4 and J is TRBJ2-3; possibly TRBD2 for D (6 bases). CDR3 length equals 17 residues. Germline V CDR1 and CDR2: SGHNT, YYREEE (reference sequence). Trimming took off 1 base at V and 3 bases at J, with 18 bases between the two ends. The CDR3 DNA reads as TGTGCCAGCAGCTTGTGGAACGGGAGAAGTGGTACAGATACGCAGTATTTT. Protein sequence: CASSLWNGRSGTDTQYF.

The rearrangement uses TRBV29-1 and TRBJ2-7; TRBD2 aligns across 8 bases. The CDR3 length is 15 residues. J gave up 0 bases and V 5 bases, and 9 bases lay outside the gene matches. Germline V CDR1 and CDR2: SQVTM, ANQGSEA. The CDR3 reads CSVQLLAANSYEQYF. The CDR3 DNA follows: TGCAGCGTTCAACTACTAGCGGCAAACTCCTACGAGCAGTACTTC.

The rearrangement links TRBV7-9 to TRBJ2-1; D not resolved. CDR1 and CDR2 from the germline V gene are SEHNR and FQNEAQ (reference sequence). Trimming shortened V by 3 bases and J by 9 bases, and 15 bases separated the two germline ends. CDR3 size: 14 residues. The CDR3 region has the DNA TGTGCCAGCAGCTTGCGTTTAAGCCGCGGTGAGCAGTTCTTC. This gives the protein CASSLRLSRGEQFF.

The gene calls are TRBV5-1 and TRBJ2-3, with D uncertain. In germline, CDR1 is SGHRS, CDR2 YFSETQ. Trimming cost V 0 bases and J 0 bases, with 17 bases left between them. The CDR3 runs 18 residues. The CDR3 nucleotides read TGCGCCAGCAGCTTGGCCTTTAATTTAGCCGAGAGCACAGATACGCAGTATTTT. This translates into CASSLAFNLAESTDTQYF.

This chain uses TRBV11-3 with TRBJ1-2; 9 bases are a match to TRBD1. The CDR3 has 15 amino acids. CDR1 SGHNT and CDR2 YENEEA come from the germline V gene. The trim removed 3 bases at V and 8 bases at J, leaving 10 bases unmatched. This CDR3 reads CASSLARDRARGYTF. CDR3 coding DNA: TGTGCCAGCAGCTTGGCCCGGGACAGGGCACGGGGCTACACCTTC.

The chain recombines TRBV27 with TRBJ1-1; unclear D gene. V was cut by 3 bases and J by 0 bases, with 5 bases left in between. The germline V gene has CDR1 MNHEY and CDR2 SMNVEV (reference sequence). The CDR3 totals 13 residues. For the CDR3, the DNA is TGTGCCAGCAGTTTTCTTTTGAACACTGAAGCTTTCTTT. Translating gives CASSFLLNTEAFF.

The CDR3 sequence: CASSTRQGRLPEAFF. The CDR3 DNA follows: TGTGCCAGCAGTACCCGACAGGGTCGGTTGCCTGAAGCTTTCTTT. The chain combines TRBV6-6 with TRBJ1-1; 7 nucleotides agree with TRBD1. CDR3 size: 15 residues. Germline V gene lookup returns CDR1 MNHNY and CDR2 SVGAGI (reference sequence). Trimming removed 5 bases from V and 6 bases from J; junction bases left unmatched: 12.

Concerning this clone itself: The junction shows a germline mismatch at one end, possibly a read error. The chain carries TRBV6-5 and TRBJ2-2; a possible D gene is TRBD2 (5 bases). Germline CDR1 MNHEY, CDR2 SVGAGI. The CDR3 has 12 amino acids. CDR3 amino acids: CASTGGTGEPFF. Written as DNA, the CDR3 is TGTGCCAGTACGGGTGGAACCGGGGAGCCGTTTTTT.